One sample yielded the 26 T cell receptor beta chains listed below, sequenced in a study of monozygotic twins with inflammatory bowel disease (dated by TCRdb to between 2018 and 2021). Libraries were constructed by 5' RACE. TCRdb records Illumina HiSeq 2500 as the sequencer. The reads, reprocessed by TCRdb, yield one row per CDR3 protein sequence and no DNA. The sample's clone listing holds over 90,000 distinct CDR3 sequences. The top ten clones comprise less than 2% of the sample. The sequenced material came from blood. All receptors come from a human donor with ulcerative colitis or Crohn's disease, or a healthy co-twin of an affected twin (not recorded which).

The chain joins TRBV5-1 to TRBJ2-5; the D call from TCRdb, TRBD1, cannot be confirmed without DNA. The CDR3 is 15 residues long. CDR1 is SGHRS and CDR2 is YFSETQ in the germline V gene. CDR3 sequence reads: CASRGVPGSQETQYF. Variable domain in full (rest from reference TRBV5-1 and TRBJ2-5): KAGVTQTPRYLIKTRGQQVTLSCSPISGHRSVSWYQQTPGQGLQFLFEYFSETQRNKGNFPGRFSGRQFSNSRSEMNVSTLELGDSALYLCASRGVPGSQETQYFGPGTRLLVL.

The rearrangement joins TRBV11-3 to TRBJ2-1. The CDR3 consists of 15 residues. Germline V gives CDR1 SGHNT, CDR2 YENEEA. The CDR3 here is CASSLVGEFYNEQFF.

V and J are TRBV6-1 and TRBJ2-3; TCRdb lists TRBD2, though no DNA is available to test this call. CDR3 length: 15 amino acids. The V gene's germline CDR1 is MNHNS and CDR2 SASEGT. The CDR3 sequence is CASRTGGPSRDTQYF.

This chain joins TRBV4-3 and TRBJ1-3. The CDR3 runs 15 residues. The germline V gene encodes CDR1 LGHNA and CDR2 YSLEER. This CDR3 reads CASSPRDGSGNTIYF.

This chain joins TRBV10-3 and TRBJ2-5. Germline V gene data show CDR1 as ENHRY and CDR2 as SYGVKD. This CDR3 spans 11 amino acids. CDR3 amino acids: CAISDRETQYF.

The chain employs TRBV4-3 and TRBJ1-5. The CDR3 sequence is 13 residues long. Germline CDR1 LGHNA, CDR2 YSLEER. CDR3 sequence: CASSQEVLQPQHF.

The rearrangement uses TRBV28 and TRBJ1-1; checking the TCRdb D call of TRBD1 is not possible without DNA. Germline CDR1 reads MDHEN; CDR2 reads SYDVKM. The CDR3 sequence is 11 residues long. The CDR3 sequence is CASRRGQEAFF.

This rearrangement joins TRBV5-4 to TRBJ2-3; the D call of TRBD1 rests on TCRdb alone, since no DNA is present to check it. The germline V gene encodes CDR1 SGHNT and CDR2 YYREEE (reference sequence). CDR3 length: 13 residues. The CDR3 spells CASSPPRSDTQYF. Using reference TRBV5-4 and TRBJ2-3 for the parts outside the CDR3, the full variable domain is ETGVTQSPTHLIKTRGQQVTLRCSSQSGHNTVSWYQQALGQGPQFIFQYYREEENGRGNFPPRFSGLQFPNYSSELNVNALELDDSALYLCASSPPRSDTQYFGPGTRLTVL.

The rearrangement uses TRBV12-3 or TRBV12-4 and TRBJ2-1; TCRdb picks TRBD2, but there is no DNA to check that call. The CDR3 covers 15 residues. Here the CDR3 reads CASSLSLAGGNEQFF.

The chain recombines TRBV27 with TRBJ1-4. The CDR3 extends over 13 amino acids. Germline V gene data show CDR1 as MNHEY and CDR2 as SMNVEV (reference sequence). This chain's CDR3 is CASSWSLGEKLFF.

The chain is built from TRBV5-1 and TRBJ2-7. The CDR3 is 14 residues long. The germline V gene has CDR1 SGHRS and CDR2 YFSETQ. CDR3 loop: CASSLGWDSYEQYF.

The V gene is TRBV4-2, the J gene TRBJ2-3; the D call of TRBD1 rests on TCRdb alone, since no DNA is present to check it. The length of the CDR3 is 20 residues. The germline V gene has CDR1 LGHNA and CDR2 YNFKEQ. The CDR3: CASSQGWFWGGVFVADTQYF.

This rearrangement joins TRBV11-2 to TRBJ2-3; TCRdb's assignment of TRBD1 cannot be checked, as there is no DNA. CDR1 is SGHAT, CDR2 FQNNGV, per germline. CDR3 length: 14 amino acids. This CDR3 reads CASSLGGGTDTQYF.

V gene TRBV6-5 combines with J gene TRBJ2-5; the D call from TCRdb, TRBD1, cannot be confirmed without DNA. This CDR3 is built from 12 residues. The germline V gene encodes CDR1 MNHEY and CDR2 SVGAGI. This CDR3 reads CASRTRGETQYF.

The V call is TRBV27, the J call TRBJ2-7; TCRdb proposes TRBD1, but this gene call is untestable without DNA. Germline V gives CDR1 MNHEY, CDR2 SMNVEV (reference sequence). The CDR3 consists of 14 residues. CDR3: CASSLRTGGAEQYF.

V is TRBV30 and J is TRBJ2-7; TCRdb reports TRBD2, a call that lacks DNA to check it against. The CDR3 length is 19 residues. Germline V lookup: CDR1 GTSNPN, CDR2 SVGIG (reference sequence). The CDR3 here is CAWSAGTSGNKRNLFEQYF.

The rearrangement links TRBV4-3 to TRBJ1-2; the TRBD1 assignment by TCRdb is unverifiable without DNA. Per germline, CDR1 LGHNA and CDR2 YSLEER. The CDR3 is 14 amino acids. CDR3 protein: CASSQGGAYYGYTF.

V and J are TRBV7-2 and TRBJ1-5. The CDR3 is 14 amino acids. Germline lookup yields CDR1 SGHTA and CDR2 FQGNSA. Here the CDR3 reads CASSLVGSSQPQHF.

This chain joins TRBV18 and TRBJ2-6. Germline V gene lookup returns CDR1 KGHSH and CDR2 LQKENI. This CDR3 comprises 16 residues. CDR3 region: CASSLDTISGANVLTF.

V gene TRBV19 combines with J gene TRBJ1-1; with no DNA, the TCRdb D assignment of TRBD1 cannot be verified. The CDR3 runs to 15 residues. Germline-derived CDR1 and CDR2 are LNHDA and SQIVND (reference sequence). The CDR3 spells CASSFRDRGDTEAFF.

This rearrangement joins TRBV12-3 or TRBV12-4 to TRBJ2-1. CDR3 length equals 14 residues. The CDR3 here is CASRIAGASDEQFF.

The rearrangement links TRBV7-9 to TRBJ2-7. This CDR3 has 15 residues. Germline CDR1 SEHNR, CDR2 FQNEAQ (reference sequence). CDR3 loop: CASSLVVSTSYEQYF.

J is TRBJ2-5 and V is TRBV29-1; TCRdb proposes TRBD2, but this gene call is untestable without DNA. The CDR3 is 16 residues long. In germline, CDR1 is SQVTM, CDR2 ANQGSEA. CDR3 protein: CSVERTVSSGGITQYF.

The V call is TRBV5-1, the J call TRBJ2-2. Germline CDR1 is SGHRS and CDR2 is YFSETQ. This CDR3 has 15 amino acids. The CDR3 loop is CASSLVTRNTGELFF.

V gene TRBV5-6 combines with J gene TRBJ1-2. Germline V lookup: CDR1 SGHDT, CDR2 YYEEEE. The CDR3 runs 14 residues. The CDR3 spells CASSWGQYDYGYTF.

The rearrangement joins TRBV7-2 to TRBJ2-1; checking the TCRdb D call of TRBD2 is not possible without DNA. Germline V lookup: CDR1 SGHTA, CDR2 FQGNSA. The CDR3 length is 16 residues. CDR3 residues: CASSPRLAGALNEQFF.